Each of the 19 T cell receptor beta chains below was sequenced from the same sample in a study of OX40 agonist ivuxolimab in advanced cancers. Produced via immunoSEQ multiplex PCR; TCRdb's table is partial and in-frame only. The table records tens of thousands of clones, 88% of them present only once. The sample was CD4+ or CD8+ T cells sorted from blood, taken in a trial of the OX40 agonist ivuxolimab. The source is an adult with an advanced solid tumor such as melanoma, head and neck, liver or kidney cancer.

V usage is TRBV9 and J usage is TRBJ2-2; D gene uncertain. This CDR3 spans 12 amino acids. Germline CDR1 is SGDLS and CDR2 is YYNGEE. The V end lost 1 base, the J end lost 5 bases, and 3 bases lay between the germline ends. Here the CDR3 reads CASSVNTGELFF. For the CDR3, the DNA is TGTGCCAGCAGCGTAAATACCGGGGAGCTGTTTTTT.

The V and J genes are TRBV5-1 and TRBJ1-2, with 9 bases lining up with TRBD1. V lost 4 bases to trimming and J lost 7 bases; unmatched junction nucleotides: 14. Germline V gene lookup returns CDR1 SGHRS and CDR2 YFSETQ. This CDR3 has 16 residues. CDR3 in DNA: TGCGCCAGCAGCCCGTGGACAGGGGACACGAGAGGTGGCTACACCTTC. It translates to CASSPWTGDTRGGYTF.

V and J are TRBV7-2 and TRBJ2-2, with 8 bases aligning to TRBD2. The CDR3 has 15 residues. The germline V gene encodes CDR1 SGHTA and CDR2 FQGNSA. J lost 4 bases, V lost 3 bases, and 4 bases had no gene match. This chain's CDR3 is CASSFTSGLTGELFF. The CDR3 DNA sequence: TGTGCCAGCAGCTTTACTAGCGGTCTCACCGGGGAGCTGTTTTTT. Using reference TRBV7-2 and TRBJ2-2 for the parts outside the CDR3, the full variable domain is GAGVSQSPSNKVTEKGKDVELRCDPISGHTALYWYRQSLGQGLEFLIYFQGNSAPDKSGLPSDRFSAERTGGSVSTLTIQRTQQEDSAVYLCASSFTSGLTGELFFGEGSRLTVL.

This chain uses TRBV18 with TRBJ1-1; D ambiguous. The germline V and J ends were trimmed by 3 bases and 3 bases, with 17 bases remaining between them. Germline CDR1 KGHSH, CDR2 LQKENI. The CDR3 length is 16 residues. As DNA, the CDR3 is TGTGCCAGCTCACCGGGGTTAAAGAACTCGGACACTGAAGCTTTCTTT. This gives the protein CASSPGLKNSDTEAFF.

The chain combines TRBV19 with TRBJ2-2; D not certain. From germline, CDR1 is LNHDA and CDR2 SQIVND (reference sequence). The CDR3 is 13 residues long. Trimming removed 7 bases from V and 2 bases from J, with 8 bases in between. CDR3 coding DNA: TGTGCCAGTACCCCCTATAACACCGGGGAGCTGTTTTTT. Translation: CASTPYNTGELFF.

The gene calls are TRBV6-5 and TRBJ1-4; the D gene is possibly TRBD1 (5 bases). Germline-derived CDR1 and CDR2 are MNHEY and SVGAGI. V was pared by 4 bases and J by 8 bases, with 14 bases between. The CDR3 is made up of 14 amino acids. The CDR3 coding sequence is TGTGCCAGCAGTTTGGCGGGGGAGCGGGAAAAACTGTTTTTT. Its translation is CASSLAGEREKLFF.

This chain uses TRBV7-2 with TRBJ1-2, with D hard to call. The ends were cut back, 5 bases at V and 5 bases at J, with 9 bases in the middle. The CDR3 loop spans 12 amino acids. CDR1 is SGHTA and CDR2 is FQGNSA in the germline V gene. The CDR3 loop is CASSLPPYGYTF. The CDR3 coding sequence is TGTGCCAGCAGCCTACCGCCATATGGCTACACCTTC. Full variable domain (rest looked up from reference TRBV7-2 and TRBJ1-2): GAGVSQSPSNKVTEKGKDVELRCDPISGHTALYWYRQSLGQGLEFLIYFQGNSAPDKSGLPSDRFSAERTGGSVSTLTIQRTQQEDSAVYLCASSLPPYGYTFGSGTRLTVV.

V and J are TRBV5-5 and TRBJ2-2, with TRBD1 as a possible D gene (5 bases). CDR3 length: 13 amino acids. V dropped 4 bases and J dropped 5 bases, with 9 bases sitting between them. Germline values: CDR1 SGHKS, CDR2 YYEKEE (reference sequence). CDR3 sequence: CASSARATGELFF. CDR3 in DNA: TGTGCCAGCAGCGCCAGGGCAACCGGGGAGCTGTTTTTT.

The chain carries TRBV11-1 and TRBJ2-7; perhaps TRBD1 as D (5 bases). Germline CDR1 reads SGHAT; CDR2 reads FQDESV (reference sequence). CDR3 length: 14 amino acids. V was cut by 1 base and J by 7 bases, with 14 bases left in between. The CDR3 DNA sequence: TGTGCCAGCAGCTTAGAAGGGGCGGTGGGAGAGCAGTACTTC. It translates to CASSLEGAVGEQYF. Based on the CDR3 plus reference TRBV11-1 and TRBJ2-7, the full variable domain is EAEVAQSPRYKITEKSQAVAFWCDPISGHATLYWYRQILGQGPELLVQFQDESVVDDSQLPKDRFSAERLKGVDSTLKIQPAELGDSAMYLCASSLEGAVGEQYFGPGTRLTVT.

The chain uses TRBV27 and TRBJ2-3, with 9 bases fitting TRBD2. J was trimmed by 0 bases and V by 4 bases; bases with no gene match: 8. The CDR3 has 17 residues. From germline, CDR1 is MNHEY and CDR2 SMNVEV (reference sequence). The CDR3 region has the DNA TGTGCCAGCAGTTCCACCCGACTAGCGGATAGCACAGATACGCAGTATTTT. Translated: CASSSTRLADSTDTQYF.

The chain recombines TRBV7-2 with TRBJ2-6, with D possibly TRBD2 on 6 matching bases. The V end was cut by 6 bases, the J end by 1 base, with 16 bases between. The CDR3 is 17 amino acids. Germline V gene sequence: CDR1 SGHTA, CDR2 FQGNSA. CDR3 DNA: TGTGCCAGCAGTCCTAAGGCGGGGAGATCTGGGGCCAACGTCCTGACTTTC. This sequence encodes CASSPKAGRSGANVLTF.

The CDR3, as DNA: TGTGCCAGCAGTTACGGTGGACAGGGAGGTTGGGGCTACACCTTC. Translating gives CASSYGGQGGWGYTF. The V and J genes are TRBV6-5 and TRBJ1-2, with 8 nucleotides matching TRBD1. The trim removed 2 bases at V and 8 bases at J, leaving 10 bases unmatched. The length of the CDR3 is 15 residues. Germline V gene sequence: CDR1 MNHEY, CDR2 SVGAGI.

The V and J genes are TRBV6-5 and TRBJ2-3; D perhaps matches TRBD2 (6 bases). V lost 2 bases and J 5 bases, leaving 14 bases between the germline ends. Germline values: CDR1 MNHEY, CDR2 SVGAGI. The CDR3 spans 15 residues. CDR3 DNA sequence: TGTGCCAGCAGTTACCTAGCTGGAGGGATAGATACGCAGTATTTT. Encoded protein: CASSYLAGGIDTQYF.

The chain is built from TRBV7-2 and TRBJ2-4; the D is unclear. V shed 2 bases and J shed 1 base, with 12 bases lying between them. The CDR3 has 16 residues. Per the germline V gene, CDR1 is SGHTA and CDR2 is FQGNSA. Here the CDR3 reads CASSLISYAAKNIQYF. In nucleotides, the CDR3 is TGTGCCAGCAGCTTAATTAGCTACGCGGCCAAAAACATTCAGTACTTC.

This clone came up a few times. Other nucleotide sequences from this sample produce the same CDR3. The V gene is TRBV27, the J gene TRBJ1-6; TRBD1 might be the D (6 bases). The germline V gene encodes CDR1 MNHEY and CDR2 SMNVEV (reference sequence). Trimming took 2 bases from V and 8 from J, leaving 10 bases between them. The CDR3 loop spans 14 amino acids. CDR3 sequence reads: CASSLTGSDSPLHF. The CDR3 coding sequence is TGTGCCAGCAGTTTAACAGGGTCGGATTCACCCCTCCACTTT.

A word on this clone: The same CDR3 arises from other DNA sequences in this sample as well. This chain joins TRBV27 and TRBJ2-7; D ambiguous. CDR1 MNHEY and CDR2 SMNVEV come from the germline V gene (reference sequence). The germline V and J ends were trimmed by 2 bases and 3 bases, with 8 bases remaining between them. There are 13 residues in the CDR3. CDR3 amino acids: CASSLRASYEQYF. Written as DNA, the CDR3 is TGTGCCAGCAGTTTAAGAGCGAGCTACGAGCAGTACTTC.

CDR3 bases: TGCGCCAGCAGCCCGACTGGACAGCCTGGTACTGAAGCTTTCTTT. Residues: CASSPTGQPGTEAFF. This sequence joins TRBV5-1 and TRBJ1-1; D may be TRBD1 (6 bases). This CDR3 region has 15 residues. Trimming took off 4 bases at V and 5 bases at J, with 18 bases between the two ends. From germline, CDR1 is SGHRS and CDR2 YFSETQ.

The V gene is TRBV7-9, the J gene TRBJ1-1, with unresolved D. This CDR3 region has 13 residues. Germline V lookup: CDR1 SEHNR, CDR2 FQNEAQ (reference sequence). Trimming removed 6 bases from V and 4 bases from J, with 12 bases in between. CDR3 region: CASREGSGTEAFF. The CDR3 nucleotides read TGTGCCAGCAGGGAGGGATCGGGCACTGAAGCTTTCTTT.

This clone was seen a single time. The V call is TRBV6-1, the J call TRBJ1-3, with 8 bases matching TRBD1. Germline loops: CDR1 MNHNS, CDR2 SASEGT. The CDR3 is made up of 16 amino acids. The V segment lost 4 bases and the J segment 0 bases; nucleotides outside the gene matches: 5. CDR3 nucleotides: TGTGCCAGCAGTGCCACAGGGGGGTTCTCTGGAAACACCATATATTTT. It translates to CASSATGGFSGNTIYF.